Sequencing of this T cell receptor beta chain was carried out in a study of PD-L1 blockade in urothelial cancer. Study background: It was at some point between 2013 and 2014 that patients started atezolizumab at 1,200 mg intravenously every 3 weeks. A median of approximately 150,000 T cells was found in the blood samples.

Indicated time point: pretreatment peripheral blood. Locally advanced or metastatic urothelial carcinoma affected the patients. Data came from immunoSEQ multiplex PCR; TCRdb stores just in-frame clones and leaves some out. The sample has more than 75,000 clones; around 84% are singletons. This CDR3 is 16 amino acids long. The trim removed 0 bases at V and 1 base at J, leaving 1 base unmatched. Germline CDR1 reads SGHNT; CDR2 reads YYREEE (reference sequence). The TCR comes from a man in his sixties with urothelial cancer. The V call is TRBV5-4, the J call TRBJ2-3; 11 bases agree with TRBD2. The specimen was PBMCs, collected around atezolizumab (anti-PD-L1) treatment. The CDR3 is CASSLALAGGTDTQYF. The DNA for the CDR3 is TGTGCCAGCAGCTTGGCACTAGCGGGGGGCACAGATACGCAGTATTTT.